This is a list of T cell receptor beta chains from one sample in a study of blood T cell repertoires in COVID-19. Produced via immunoSEQ multiplex PCR; TCRdb's table is partial and in-frame only. The sample carries some 490,000 clones, 80% to 90% recorded once. The sequenced sample was PBMCs or T cells enriched from blood (not recorded which). The receptors were gathered from a woman aged 60-75 years who had recovered from COVID-19. Both conserved end residues are part of each CDR3. A D gene is named only where the DNA matches it firmly. Expanded clones get a size class; other rows say once, few or many, or leave the size out.

v_call	d_call	clone_size	j_call	cdr3_aa	cdr3_nt
TRBV7-9	.	once	TRBJ1-6	CASSSQGGVMNSPLHF	TGTGCCAGCAGCTCCCAGGGAGGAGTGATGAATTCACCCCTCCACTTT
TRBV28	.	.	TRBJ1-4	CASRGPLKGKLFF	TGTGCCAGCAGGGGGCCACTAAAAGGAAAACTGTTTTTT
TRBV2	.	.	TRBJ2-4	CASSQEGVWDIQYF	TGTGCCAGCAGCCAAGAGGGTGTTTGGGACATTCAGTACTTC
TRBV5-4	.	.	TRBJ2-3	CASSLVRGSTDTQYF	TGTGCCAGCAGCTTGGTGAGGGGGAGCACAGATACGCAGTATTTT
TRBV19	.	.	TRBJ2-3	CASSMGSGDTQYF	TGTGCCAGTAGTATGGGGAGTGGAGATACGCAGTATTTT
TRBV5-6	TRBD1	.	TRBJ2-1	CASSDTGGSSYNEQFF	TGTGCCAGCAGCGATACAGGGGGGAGCTCCTACAATGAGCAGTTCTTC
TRBV5-4	TRBD1	.	TRBJ1-4	CASSSRRTGSNEKLFF	TGTGCCAGCAGCTCACGTCGGACAGGGAGTAATGAAAAACTGTTTTTT
TRBV5-5	.	few	TRBJ1-1	CASRSSGLVTEAFF	TGTGCCAGCAGGTCTTCAGGGTTGGTCACTGAAGCTTTCTTT
TRBV19	.	.	TRBJ2-2	CASSIRGPGELFF	TGTGCCAGTAGTATCAGGGGTCCCGGGGAGCTGTTTTTT
TRBV3-1/TRBV3-2	TRBD2	.	TRBJ2-1	CASKGTRGGEQFF	TGTGCCAGCAAGGGGACTAGGGGTGGTGAGCAGTTCTTC
TRBV4-1	.	.	TRBJ1-2	CASSQERISYGYTF	TGCGCCAGCAGCCAAGAGAGGATTTCCTATGGCTACACCTTC
TRBV10-3	TRBD2	.	TRBJ2-3	CAISERSGGAGTDTQYF	TGTGCCATCAGTGAAAGGAGCGGGGGGGCCGGCACAGATACGCAGTATTTT
TRBV6-5	.	.	TRBJ1-2	CASSSLGVGDYGYTF	TGTGCCAGCAGTTCCCTAGGCGTTGGTGACTATGGCTACACCTTC
TRBV6-5	TRBD2	once	TRBJ2-2	CASGFLGGAGELFF	TGTGCCAGCGGCTTTTTGGGGGGGGCCGGGGAGCTGTTTTTT
TRBV6-5	.	.	TRBJ1-6	CASSYSPQVGSPLHF	TGTGCCAGCAGTTACTCCCCACAGGTCGGCTCACCCCTCCACTTT
TRBV24-1	TRBD1	once	TRBJ2-7	CATSRTGNEQYF	TGTGCCACCAGCCGGACAGGGAACGAGCAGTACTTC
TRBV7-8	.	.	TRBJ1-2	CASSLTRGQGSVGYTF	TGTGCCAGCAGCTTAACCCGAGGGCAGGGGTCGGTTGGCTACACCTTC
TRBV14	.	.	TRBJ2-5	CASSRGLEETQYF	TGTGCCAGCAGCCGGGGGCTTGAAGAGACCCAGTACTTC
TRBV27	.	.	TRBJ1-1	CASSLRGGPAEAFF	TGTGCCAGCAGTTTGCGAGGAGGGCCTGCTGAAGCTTTCTTT
TRBV15	TRBD1	.	TRBJ1-3	CATSEGDRGFGNTIYF	TGTGCCACCAGCGAGGGGGACAGGGGGTTCGGAAACACCATATATTTT
TRBV30	TRBD1	.	TRBJ1-1	CAWTAGTGETEAFF	TGTGCCTGGACCGCCGGGACAGGGGAGACTGAAGCTTTCTTT
TRBV9	TRBD2	.	TRBJ2-1	CASSGYPVFAGGRNEQFF	TGTGCCAGCAGCGGGTACCCTGTCTTCGCGGGGGGGAGGAATGAGCAGTTCTTC
TRBV7-2	.	.	TRBJ2-1	CASSRQVHSYNEQFF	TGTGCCAGCAGCAGACAGGTCCACTCCTACAATGAGCAGTTCTTC
TRBV7-9	.	.	TRBJ1-3	CASSLAPGRVRTGNTIYF	TGTGCCAGCAGCTTAGCGCCCGGCAGGGTGAGGACTGGAAACACCATATATTTT
TRBV12-3/TRBV12-4	.	.	TRBJ2-1	CASSLGTGEQFF	TGTGCCAGCAGTTTGGGCACAGGTGAGCAGTTCTTC
TRBV19	TRBD2	.	TRBJ2-2	CASSRTSDTGELFF	TGTGCCAGTAGTCGGACTAGCGACACCGGGGAGCTGTTTTTT
TRBV9	.	.	TRBJ2-1	CASSDKDSLYNEQFF	TGTGCCAGCAGCGATAAGGACAGCCTCTACAATGAGCAGTTCTTC
TRBV6-5	.	.	TRBJ1-3	CASRAGSAGNTIYF	TGTGCCAGCCGCGCTGGGAGTGCTGGAAACACCATATATTTT
TRBV6-1	TRBD1	.	TRBJ1-2	CASSEGRQGGRGYTF	TGTGCCAGCAGTGAAGGAAGACAGGGGGGTAGGGGCTACACCTTC
TRBV2	.	.	TRBJ2-1	CASSATQFRDNSYNEQFF	TGTGCCAGCAGTGCTACGCAATTCAGGGACAACTCCTACAATGAGCAGTTCTTC
TRBV5-6	TRBD1	.	TRBJ2-5	CASSPRGTGLETQYF	TGTGCCAGCAGCCCGAGAGGGACAGGGTTAGAGACCCAGTACTTC
TRBV11-2	.	.	TRBJ1-2	CASSSYGANYGYTF	TGTGCCAGCAGCTCCTACGGGGCTAACTATGGCTACACCTTC
TRBV5-8	.	.	TRBJ1-1	CASSYATGSGTEAFF	TGTGCCAGCAGCTACGCCACAGGGTCTGGCACTGAAGCTTTCTTT
TRBV2	TRBD2	.	TRBJ2-3	CASSILESGGGGTQYF	TGTGCCAGCTCGATTCTGGAGAGCGGGGGGGGAGGTACGCAGTATTTT
TRBV29-1	TRBD2	many	TRBJ2-2	CSVVLAGDNTGELFF	TGCAGCGTTGTTTTAGCGGGAGATAACACCGGGGAGCTGTTTTTT
TRBV3-1/TRBV3-2	.	.	TRBJ1-2	CASSQQGAGRGYGYTF	TGTGCCAGCAGCCAACAAGGGGCAGGCAGGGGCTATGGCTACACCTTC
TRBV19	TRBD1	.	TRBJ1-5	CARPTGGYDQPQHF	TGTGCCAGGCCGACAGGGGGGTATGATCAGCCCCAGCATTTT
TRBV3-1/TRBV3-2	TRBD2	.	TRBJ2-3	CASSPQGLAGGPPTDTQYF	TGTGCCAGCAGCCCACAAGGACTAGCGGGGGGACCGCCCACAGATACGCAGTATTTT
TRBV9	TRBD2	.	TRBJ2-3	CASSVASGGAADTQYF	TGTGCCAGCAGCGTAGCTAGCGGGGGGGCGGCAGATACGCAGTATTTT
TRBV4-1	.	.	TRBJ1-3	CASSSTTSGSGNTIYF	TGCGCCAGCAGCTCGACGACATCCGGCTCTGGAAACACCATATATTTT
TRBV5-5	.	.	TRBJ1-3	CASSSGQTFSGNTIYF	TGTGCCAGCAGCTCCGGACAGACTTTCTCTGGAAACACCATATATTTT
TRBV5-1	.	.	TRBJ2-3	CASREAATDTQYF	TGCGCCAGCAGGGAAGCGGCTACAGATACGCAGTATTTT
TRBV15	.	.	TRBJ1-1	CATRNREWRTEAFF	TGTGCCACCAGGAACAGGGAATGGAGGACTGAAGCTTTCTTT
TRBV2	.	.	TRBJ1-5	CASSDGGHQPQHF	TGTGCCAGCAGTGACGGGGGGCATCAGCCCCAGCATTTT